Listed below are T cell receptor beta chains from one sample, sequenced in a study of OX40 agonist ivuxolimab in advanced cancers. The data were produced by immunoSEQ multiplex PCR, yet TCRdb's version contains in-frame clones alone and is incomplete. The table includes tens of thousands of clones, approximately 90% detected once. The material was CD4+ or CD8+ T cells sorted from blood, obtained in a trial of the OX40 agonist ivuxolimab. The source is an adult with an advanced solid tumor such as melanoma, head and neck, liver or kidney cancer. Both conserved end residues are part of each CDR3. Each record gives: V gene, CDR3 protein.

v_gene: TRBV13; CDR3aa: CASSLEGGGGEQFF
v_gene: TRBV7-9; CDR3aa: CASSSRTSGPLYQETQYF
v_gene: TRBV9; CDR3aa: CASEKGYSRSDEQFF
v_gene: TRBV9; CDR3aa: CASSVEREGAYEQYF
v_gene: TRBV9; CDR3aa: CASSTAGDPDEKLFF
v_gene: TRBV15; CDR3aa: CATQSPGITDTQYF
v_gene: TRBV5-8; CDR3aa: CASSFRDGEASETQYF
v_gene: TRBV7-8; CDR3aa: CASSLAAGGFGYTF
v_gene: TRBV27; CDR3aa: CASSFRFGAYEQYF
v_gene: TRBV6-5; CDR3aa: CASSYTGGDGYTF
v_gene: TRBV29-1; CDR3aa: CSVEELETSGREVRETQYF
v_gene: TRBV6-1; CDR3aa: CASSLNRGTGNEQFF
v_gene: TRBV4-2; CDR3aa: CASSRARDSSGEQYF
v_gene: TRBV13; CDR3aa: CASSPDRGNQETQYF
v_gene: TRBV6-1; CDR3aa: CACTGSRAEAFF
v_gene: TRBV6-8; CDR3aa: CASPDRFKAYEQYF
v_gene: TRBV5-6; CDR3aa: CASSLGVSKPQHF
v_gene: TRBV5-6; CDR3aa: CASFPDRNTEAFF
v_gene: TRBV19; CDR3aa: CASSINWDRDKNTEAFF